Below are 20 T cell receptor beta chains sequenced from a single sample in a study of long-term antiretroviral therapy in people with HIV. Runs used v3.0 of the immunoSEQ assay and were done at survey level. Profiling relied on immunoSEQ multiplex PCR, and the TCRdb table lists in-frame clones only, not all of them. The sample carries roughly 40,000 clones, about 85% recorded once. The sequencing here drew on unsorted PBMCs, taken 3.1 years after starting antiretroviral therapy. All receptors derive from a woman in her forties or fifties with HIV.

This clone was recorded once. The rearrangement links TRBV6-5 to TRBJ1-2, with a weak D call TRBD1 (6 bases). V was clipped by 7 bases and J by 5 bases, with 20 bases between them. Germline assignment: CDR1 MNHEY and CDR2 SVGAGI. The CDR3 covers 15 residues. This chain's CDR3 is CASKEVGGAGYGYTF. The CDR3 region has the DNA TGTGCCAGCAAAGAAGTGGGGGGCGCGGGGTATGGCTACACCTTC.

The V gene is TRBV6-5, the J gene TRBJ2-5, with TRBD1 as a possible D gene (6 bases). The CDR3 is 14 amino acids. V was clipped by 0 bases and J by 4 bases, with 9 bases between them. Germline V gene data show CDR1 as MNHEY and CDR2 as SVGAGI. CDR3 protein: CASSYSGARETQYF. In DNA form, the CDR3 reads TGTGCCAGCAGTTACTCGGGGGCCCGAGAGACCCAGTACTTC.

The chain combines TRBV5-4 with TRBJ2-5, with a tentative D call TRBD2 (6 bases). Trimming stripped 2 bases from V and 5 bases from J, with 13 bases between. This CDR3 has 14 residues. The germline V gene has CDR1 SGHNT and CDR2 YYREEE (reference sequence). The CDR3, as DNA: TGTGCCAGCAGCTTCCCTTTGGAGGGGGAGACCCAGTACTTC. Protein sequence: CASSFPLEGETQYF. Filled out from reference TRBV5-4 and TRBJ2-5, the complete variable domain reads ETGVTQSPTHLIKTRGQQVTLRCSSQSGHNTVSWYQQALGQGPQFIFQYYREEENGRGNFPPRFSGLQFPNYSSELNVNALELDDSALYLCASSFPLEGETQYFGPGTRLLVL.

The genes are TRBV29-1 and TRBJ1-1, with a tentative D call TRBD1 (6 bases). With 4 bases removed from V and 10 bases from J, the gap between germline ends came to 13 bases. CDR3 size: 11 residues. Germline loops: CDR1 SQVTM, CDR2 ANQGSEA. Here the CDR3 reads CSVGGGSTAFF. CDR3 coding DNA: TGCAGCGTTGGTGGGGGCTCTACAGCTTTCTTT. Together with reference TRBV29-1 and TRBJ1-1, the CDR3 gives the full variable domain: SAVISQKPSRDICQRGTSLTIQCQVDSQVTMMFWYRQQPGQSLTLIATANQGSEATYESGFVIDKFPISRPNLTFSTLTVSNMSPEDSSIYLCSVGGGSTAFFGQGTRLTVV.

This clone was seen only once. CDR3 nucleotides: TGCGCCAGCAGCCTGGGAGCAGGAGAAAAACTGTTTTTT. It translates to CASSLGAGEKLFF. The chain recombines TRBV4-1 with TRBJ1-4, with no clear D. Germline V lookup: CDR1 MGHRA, CDR2 YSYEKL. V was cut by 4 bases and J by 8 bases, with 11 bases left in between. The CDR3 is made up of 13 amino acids.

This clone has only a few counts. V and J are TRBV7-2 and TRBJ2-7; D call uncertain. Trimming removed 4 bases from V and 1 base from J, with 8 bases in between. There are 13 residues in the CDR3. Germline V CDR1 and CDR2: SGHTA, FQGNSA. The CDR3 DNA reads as TGTGCCAGCAGCTCCGGATCGTCCTACGAGCAGTACTTC. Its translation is CASSSGSSYEQYF.

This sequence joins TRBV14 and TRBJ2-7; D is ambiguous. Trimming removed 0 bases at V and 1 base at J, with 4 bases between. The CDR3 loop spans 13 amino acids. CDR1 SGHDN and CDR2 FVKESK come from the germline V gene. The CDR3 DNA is TGTGCCAGCAGCCAAGACAGATCCTACGAGCAGTACTTC. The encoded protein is CASSQDRSYEQYF. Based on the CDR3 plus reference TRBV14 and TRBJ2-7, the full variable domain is EAGVTQFPSHSVIEKGQTVTLRCDPISGHDNLYWYRRVMGKEIKFLLHFVKESKQDESGMPNNRFLAERTGGTYSTLKVQPAELEDSGVYFCASSQDRSYEQYFGPGTRLTVT.

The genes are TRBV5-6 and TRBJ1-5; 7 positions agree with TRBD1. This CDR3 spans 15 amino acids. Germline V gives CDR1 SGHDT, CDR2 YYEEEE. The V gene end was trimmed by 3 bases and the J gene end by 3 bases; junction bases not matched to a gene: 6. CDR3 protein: CASSSGTVPNQPQHF. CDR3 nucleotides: TGTGCCAGCAGCTCCGGGACAGTACCCAATCAGCCCCAGCATTTT.

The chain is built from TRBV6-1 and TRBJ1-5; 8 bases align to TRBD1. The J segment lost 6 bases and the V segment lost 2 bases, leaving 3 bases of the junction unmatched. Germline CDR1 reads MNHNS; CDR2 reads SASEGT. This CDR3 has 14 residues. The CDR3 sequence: CASSESGGGQPQHF. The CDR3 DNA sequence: TGTGCCAGCAGTGAATCAGGGGGCGGTCAGCCCCAGCATTTT.

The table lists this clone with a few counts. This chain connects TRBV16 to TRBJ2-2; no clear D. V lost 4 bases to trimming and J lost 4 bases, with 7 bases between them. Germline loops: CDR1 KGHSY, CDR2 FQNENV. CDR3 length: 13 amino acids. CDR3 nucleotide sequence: TGTGCCAGCAGCCTCTCCCTCACCGGGGAGCTGTTTTTT. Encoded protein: CASSLSLTGELFF.

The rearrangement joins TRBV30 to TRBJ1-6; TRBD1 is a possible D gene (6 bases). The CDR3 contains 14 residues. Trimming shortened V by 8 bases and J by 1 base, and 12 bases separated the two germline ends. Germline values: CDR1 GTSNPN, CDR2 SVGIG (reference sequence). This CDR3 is CAQRGRSYNSPLHF. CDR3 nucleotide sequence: TGTGCCCAGAGGGGGAGGTCCTATAATTCACCCCTCCACTTT.

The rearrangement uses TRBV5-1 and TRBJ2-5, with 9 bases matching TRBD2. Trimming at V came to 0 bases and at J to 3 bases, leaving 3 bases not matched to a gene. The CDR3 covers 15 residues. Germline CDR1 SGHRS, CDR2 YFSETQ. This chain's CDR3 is CASSLVIAGEETQYF. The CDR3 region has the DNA TGCGCCAGCAGCTTGGTGATAGCGGGGGAAGAGACCCAGTACTTC.

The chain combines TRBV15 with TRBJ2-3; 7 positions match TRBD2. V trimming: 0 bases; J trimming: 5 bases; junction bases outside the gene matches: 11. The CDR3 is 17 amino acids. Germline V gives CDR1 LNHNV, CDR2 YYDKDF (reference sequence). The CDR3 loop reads CATSRDPLSGARDTQYF. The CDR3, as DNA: TGTGCCACCAGCAGAGATCCCCTAAGCGGGGCCCGAGATACGCAGTATTTT.

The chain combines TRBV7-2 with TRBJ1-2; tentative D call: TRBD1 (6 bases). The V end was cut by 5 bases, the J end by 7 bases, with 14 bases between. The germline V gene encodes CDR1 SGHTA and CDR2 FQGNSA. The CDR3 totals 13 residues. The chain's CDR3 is CASSPLEGGGYTF. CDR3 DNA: TGTGCCAGCAGCCCTCTGGAAGGGGGTGGCTACACCTTC.

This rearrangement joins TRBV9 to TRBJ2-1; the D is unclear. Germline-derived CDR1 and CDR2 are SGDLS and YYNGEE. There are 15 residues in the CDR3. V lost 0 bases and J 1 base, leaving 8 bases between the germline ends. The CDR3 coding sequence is TGTGCCAGCAGCGTAGGGGGTCTTTCCTACAATGAGCAGTTCTTC. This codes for CASSVGGLSYNEQFF.

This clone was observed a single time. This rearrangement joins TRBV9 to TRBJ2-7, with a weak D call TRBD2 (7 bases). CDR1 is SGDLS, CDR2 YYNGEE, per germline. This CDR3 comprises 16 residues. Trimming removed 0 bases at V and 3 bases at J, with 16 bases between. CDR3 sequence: CASSVVPEGGLYEQYF. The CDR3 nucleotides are TGTGCCAGCAGCGTAGTCCCCGAGGGGGGGCTCTACGAGCAGTACTTC.

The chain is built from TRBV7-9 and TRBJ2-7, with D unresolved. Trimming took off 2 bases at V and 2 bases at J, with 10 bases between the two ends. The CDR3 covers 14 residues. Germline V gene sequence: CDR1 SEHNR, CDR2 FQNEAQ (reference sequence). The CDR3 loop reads CASSLTGTAYEQYF. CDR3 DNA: TGTGCCAGCAGCTTAACGGGTACAGCCTACGAGCAGTACTTC.

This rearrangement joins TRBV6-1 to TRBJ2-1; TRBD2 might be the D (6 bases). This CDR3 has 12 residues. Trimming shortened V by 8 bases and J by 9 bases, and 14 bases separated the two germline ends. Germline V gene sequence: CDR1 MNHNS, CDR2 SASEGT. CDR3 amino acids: CASVSTGSEQFF. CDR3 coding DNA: TGTGCCAGCGTCTCCACCGGGAGTGAGCAGTTCTTC.

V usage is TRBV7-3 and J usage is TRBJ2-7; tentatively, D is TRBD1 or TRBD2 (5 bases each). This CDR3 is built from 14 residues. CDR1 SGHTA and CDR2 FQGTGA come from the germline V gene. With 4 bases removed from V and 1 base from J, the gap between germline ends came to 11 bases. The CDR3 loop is CASSYLGTSYEQYF. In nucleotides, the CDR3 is TGTGCCAGCAGCTACCTGGGGACGTCCTACGAGCAGTACTTC.

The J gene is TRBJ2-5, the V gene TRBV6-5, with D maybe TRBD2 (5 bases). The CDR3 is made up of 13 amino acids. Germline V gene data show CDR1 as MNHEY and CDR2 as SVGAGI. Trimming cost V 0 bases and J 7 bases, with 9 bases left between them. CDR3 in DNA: TGTGCCAGCAGTTACTCGCGGGTTGTGACCCAGTACTTC. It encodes CASSYSRVVTQYF.